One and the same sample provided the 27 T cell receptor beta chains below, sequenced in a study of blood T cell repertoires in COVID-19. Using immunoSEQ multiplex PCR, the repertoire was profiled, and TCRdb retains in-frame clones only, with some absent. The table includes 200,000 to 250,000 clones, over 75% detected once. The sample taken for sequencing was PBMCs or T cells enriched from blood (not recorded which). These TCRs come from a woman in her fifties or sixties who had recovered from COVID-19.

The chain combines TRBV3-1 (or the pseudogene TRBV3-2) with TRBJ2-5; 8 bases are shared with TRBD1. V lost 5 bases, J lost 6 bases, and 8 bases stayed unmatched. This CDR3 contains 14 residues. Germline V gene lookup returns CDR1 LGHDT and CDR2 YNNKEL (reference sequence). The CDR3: CASSLDRVSQTQYF. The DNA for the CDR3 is TGTGCCAGCAGCTTGGACAGGGTTTCTCAGACCCAGTACTTC.

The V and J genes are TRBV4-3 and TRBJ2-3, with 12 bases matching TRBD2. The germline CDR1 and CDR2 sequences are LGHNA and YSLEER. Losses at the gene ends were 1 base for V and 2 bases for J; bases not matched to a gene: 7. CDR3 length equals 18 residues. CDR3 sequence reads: CASSQGLAGGGNTDTQYF. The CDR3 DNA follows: TGCGCCAGCAGCCAAGGCCTAGCGGGGGGGGGAAACACAGATACGCAGTATTTT.

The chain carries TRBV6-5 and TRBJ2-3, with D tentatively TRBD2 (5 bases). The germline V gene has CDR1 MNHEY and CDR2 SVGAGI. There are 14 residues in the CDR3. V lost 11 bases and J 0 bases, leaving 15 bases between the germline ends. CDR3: CAPRASSSTDTQYF. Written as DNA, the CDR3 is TGTGCCCCTCGGGCTAGCAGTAGCACAGATACGCAGTATTTT.

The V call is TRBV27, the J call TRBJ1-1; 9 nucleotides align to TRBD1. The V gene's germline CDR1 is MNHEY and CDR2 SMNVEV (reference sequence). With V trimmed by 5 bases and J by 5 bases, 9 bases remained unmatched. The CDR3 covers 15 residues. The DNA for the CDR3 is TGTGCCAGCAGTACCCCGACAGGGGGAGTGACTGAAGCTTTCTTT. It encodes CASSTPTGGVTEAFF.

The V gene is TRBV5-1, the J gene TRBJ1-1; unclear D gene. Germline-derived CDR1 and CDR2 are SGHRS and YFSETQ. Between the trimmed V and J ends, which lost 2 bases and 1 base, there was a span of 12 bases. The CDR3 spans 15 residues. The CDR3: CASSFLEAANTEAFF. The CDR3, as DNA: TGCGCCAGCAGCTTTTTGGAGGCGGCGAACACTGAAGCTTTCTTT.

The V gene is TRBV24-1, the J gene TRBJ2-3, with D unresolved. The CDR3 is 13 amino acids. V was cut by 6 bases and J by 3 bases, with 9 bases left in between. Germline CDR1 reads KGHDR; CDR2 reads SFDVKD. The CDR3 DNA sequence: TGTGCCACCAGTAACCCCGGGACAGATACGCAGTATTTT. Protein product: CATSNPGTDTQYF.

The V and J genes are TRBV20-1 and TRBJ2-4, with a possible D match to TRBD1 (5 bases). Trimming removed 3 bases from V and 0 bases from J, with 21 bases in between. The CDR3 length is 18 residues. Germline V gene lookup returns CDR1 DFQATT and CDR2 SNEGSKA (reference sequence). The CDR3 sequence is CSASLPQGRTLAKNIQYF. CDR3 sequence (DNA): TGCAGTGCTAGTTTACCGCAGGGCCGGACCCTAGCCAAAAACATTCAGTACTTC.

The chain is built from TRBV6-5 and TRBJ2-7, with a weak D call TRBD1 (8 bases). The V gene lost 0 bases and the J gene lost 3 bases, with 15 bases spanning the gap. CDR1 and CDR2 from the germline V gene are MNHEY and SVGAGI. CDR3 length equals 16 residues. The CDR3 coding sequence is TGTGCCAGCAGTTACTCAGCGGGACAGGTGATCTACGAGCAGTACTTC. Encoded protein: CASSYSAGQVIYEQYF.

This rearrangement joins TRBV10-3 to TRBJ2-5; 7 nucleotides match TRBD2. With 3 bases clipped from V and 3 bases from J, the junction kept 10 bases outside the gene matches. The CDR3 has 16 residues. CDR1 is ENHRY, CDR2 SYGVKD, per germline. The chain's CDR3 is CAISDRTAGVEETQYF. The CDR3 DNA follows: TGTGCCATCAGTGACAGAACGGCGGGGGTAGAAGAGACCCAGTACTTC.

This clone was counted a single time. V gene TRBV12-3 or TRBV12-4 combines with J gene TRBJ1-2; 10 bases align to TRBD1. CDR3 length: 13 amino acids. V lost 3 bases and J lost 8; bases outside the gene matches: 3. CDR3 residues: CASSLGQGNGYTF. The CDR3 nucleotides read TGTGCCAGCAGTTTGGGACAGGGGAACGGCTACACCTTC.

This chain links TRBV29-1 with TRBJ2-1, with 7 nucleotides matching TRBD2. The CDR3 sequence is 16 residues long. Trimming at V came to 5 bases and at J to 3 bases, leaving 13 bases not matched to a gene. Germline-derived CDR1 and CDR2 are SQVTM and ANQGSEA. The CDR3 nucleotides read TGCAGCGTTTTGGGGGGAGCGGGGAACCACTACAATGAGCAGTTCTTC. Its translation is CSVLGGAGNHYNEQFF.

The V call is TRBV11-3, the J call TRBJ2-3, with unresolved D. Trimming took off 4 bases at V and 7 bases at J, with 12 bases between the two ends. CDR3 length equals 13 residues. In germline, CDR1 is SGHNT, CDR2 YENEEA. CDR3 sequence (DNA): TGTGCCAGCAGCTCGGCGCGGTCAAATACGCAGTATTTT. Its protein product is CASSSARSNTQYF.

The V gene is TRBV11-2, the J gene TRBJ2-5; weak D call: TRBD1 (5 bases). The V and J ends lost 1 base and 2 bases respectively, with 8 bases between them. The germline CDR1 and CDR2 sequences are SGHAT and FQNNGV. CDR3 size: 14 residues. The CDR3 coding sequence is TGTGCCAGCAGCTTAGGGGGCTTACAAGAGACCCAGTACTTC. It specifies CASSLGGLQETQYF. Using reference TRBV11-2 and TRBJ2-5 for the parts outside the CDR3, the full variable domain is EAGVAQSPRYKIIEKRQSVAFWCNPISGHATLYWYQQILGQGPKLLIQFQNNGVVDDSQLPKDRFSAERLKGVDSTLKIQPAKLEDSAVYLCASSLGGLQETQYFGPGTRLLVL.

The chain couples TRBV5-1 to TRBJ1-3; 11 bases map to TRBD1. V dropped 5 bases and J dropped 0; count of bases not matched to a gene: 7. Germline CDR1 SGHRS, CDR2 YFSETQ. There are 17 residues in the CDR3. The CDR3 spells CASRPTGTGGSGNTIYF. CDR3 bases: TGCGCCAGCAGGCCGACCGGGACAGGGGGCTCTGGAAACACCATATATTTT. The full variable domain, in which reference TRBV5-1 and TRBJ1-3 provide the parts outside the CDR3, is KAGVTQTPRYLIKTRGQQVTLSCSPISGHRSVSWYQQTPGQGLQFLFEYFSETQRNKGNFPGRFSGRQFSNSRSEMNVSTLELGDSALYLCASRPTGTGGSGNTIYFGEGSWLTVV.

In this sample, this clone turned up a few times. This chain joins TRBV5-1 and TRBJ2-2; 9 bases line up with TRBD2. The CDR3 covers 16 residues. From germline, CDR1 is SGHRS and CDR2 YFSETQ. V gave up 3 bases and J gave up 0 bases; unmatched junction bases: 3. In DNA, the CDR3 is TGCGCCAGCAGCTCGGCGGGGGGGCCGAACACCGGGGAGCTGTTTTTT. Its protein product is CASSSAGGPNTGELFF.

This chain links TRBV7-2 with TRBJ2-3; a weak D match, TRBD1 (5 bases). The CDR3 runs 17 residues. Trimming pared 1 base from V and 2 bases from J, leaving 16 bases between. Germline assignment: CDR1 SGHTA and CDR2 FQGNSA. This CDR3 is CASSLDIGAENTDTQYF. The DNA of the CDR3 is TGTGCCAGCAGCTTAGATATAGGGGCGGAAAACACAGATACGCAGTATTTT.

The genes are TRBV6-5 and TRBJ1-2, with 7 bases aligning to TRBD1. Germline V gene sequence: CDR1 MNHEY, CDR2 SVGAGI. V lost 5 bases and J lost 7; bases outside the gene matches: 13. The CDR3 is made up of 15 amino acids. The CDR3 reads CASSPTSDREGGYTF. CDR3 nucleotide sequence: TGTGCCAGCAGTCCTACCTCAGACAGGGAAGGTGGCTACACCTTC.

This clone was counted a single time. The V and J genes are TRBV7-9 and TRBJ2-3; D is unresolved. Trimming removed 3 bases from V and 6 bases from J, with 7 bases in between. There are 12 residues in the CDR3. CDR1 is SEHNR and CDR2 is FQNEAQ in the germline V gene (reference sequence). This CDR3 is CASSFTGDTQYF. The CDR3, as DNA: TGTGCCAGCAGCTTCACCGGGGATACGCAGTATTTT.

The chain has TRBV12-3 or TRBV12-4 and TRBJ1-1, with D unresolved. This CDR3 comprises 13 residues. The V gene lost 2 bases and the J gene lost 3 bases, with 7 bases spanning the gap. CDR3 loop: CASSLSQHTEAFF. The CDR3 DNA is TGTGCCAGCAGTTTATCACAACACACTGAAGCTTTCTTT.

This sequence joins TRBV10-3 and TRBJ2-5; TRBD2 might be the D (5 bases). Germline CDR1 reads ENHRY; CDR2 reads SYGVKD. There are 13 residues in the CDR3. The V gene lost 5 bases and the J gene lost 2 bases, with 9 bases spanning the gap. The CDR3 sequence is CAISRTYQETQYF. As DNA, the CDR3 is TGTGCCATCAGTAGGACTTATCAAGAGACCCAGTACTTC.

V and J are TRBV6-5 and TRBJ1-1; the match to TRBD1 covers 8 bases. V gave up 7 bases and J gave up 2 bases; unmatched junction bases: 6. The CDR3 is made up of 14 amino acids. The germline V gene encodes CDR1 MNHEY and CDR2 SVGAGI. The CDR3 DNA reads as TGTGCCAGCACCCAGGACAGGGCTAACACTGAAGCTTTCTTT. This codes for CASTQDRANTEAFF.

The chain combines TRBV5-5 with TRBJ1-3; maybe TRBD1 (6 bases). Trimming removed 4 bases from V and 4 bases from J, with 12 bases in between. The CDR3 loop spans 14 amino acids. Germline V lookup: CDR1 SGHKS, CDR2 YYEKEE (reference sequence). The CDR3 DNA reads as TGTGCCAGCAGCCAAACAGGGTTAGGAAACACCATATATTTT. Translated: CASSQTGLGNTIYF. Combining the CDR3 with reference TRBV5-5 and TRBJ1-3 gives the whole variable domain DAGVTQSPTHLIKTRGQQVTLRCSPISGHKSVSWYQQVLGQGPQFIFQYYEKEERGRGNFPDRFSARQFPNYSSELNVNALLLGDSALYLCASSQTGLGNTIYFGEGSWLTVV.

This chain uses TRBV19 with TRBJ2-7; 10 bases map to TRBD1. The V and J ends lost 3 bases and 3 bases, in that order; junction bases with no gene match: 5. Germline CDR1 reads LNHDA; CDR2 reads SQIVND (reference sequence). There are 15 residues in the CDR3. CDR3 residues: CASSIWTGGGYEQYF. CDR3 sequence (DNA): TGTGCCAGTAGTATTTGGACAGGGGGAGGCTACGAGCAGTACTTC.

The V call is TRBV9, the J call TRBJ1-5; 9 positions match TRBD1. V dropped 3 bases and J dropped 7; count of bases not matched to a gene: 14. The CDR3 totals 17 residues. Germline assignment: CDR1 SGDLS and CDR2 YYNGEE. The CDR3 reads CASSAGVEQGAGQPQHF. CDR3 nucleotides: TGTGCCAGCAGCGCCGGCGTGGAACAGGGGGCCGGGCAGCCCCAGCATTTT.

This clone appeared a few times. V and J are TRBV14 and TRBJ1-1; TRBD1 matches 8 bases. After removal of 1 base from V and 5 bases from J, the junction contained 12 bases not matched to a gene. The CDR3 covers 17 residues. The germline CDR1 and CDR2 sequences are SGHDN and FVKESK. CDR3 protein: CASSQVLFGQGRTEAFF. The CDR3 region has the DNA TGTGCCAGCAGCCAAGTCCTCTTTGGACAGGGTAGGACTGAAGCTTTCTTT. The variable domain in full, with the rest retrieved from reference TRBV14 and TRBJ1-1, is EAGVTQFPSHSVIEKGQTVTLRCDPISGHDNLYWYRRVMGKEIKFLLHFVKESKQDESGMPNNRFLAERTGGTYSTLKVQPAELEDSGVYFCASSQVLFGQGRTEAFFGQGTRLTVV.

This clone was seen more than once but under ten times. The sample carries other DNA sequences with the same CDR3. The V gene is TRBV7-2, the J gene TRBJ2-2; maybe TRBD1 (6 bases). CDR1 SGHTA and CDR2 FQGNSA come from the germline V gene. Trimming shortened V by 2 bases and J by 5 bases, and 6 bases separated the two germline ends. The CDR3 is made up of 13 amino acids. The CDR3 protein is CASSLRGTGELFF. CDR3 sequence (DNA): TGTGCCAGCAGCTTAAGGGGGACCGGGGAGCTGTTTTTT.

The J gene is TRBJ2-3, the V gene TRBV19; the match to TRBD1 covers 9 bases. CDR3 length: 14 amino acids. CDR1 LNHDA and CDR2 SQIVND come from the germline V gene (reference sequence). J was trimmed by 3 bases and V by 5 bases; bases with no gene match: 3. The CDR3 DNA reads TGTGCCAGTAGTGACAGGGGGTTGACAGATACGCAGTATTTT. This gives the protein CASSDRGLTDTQYF.